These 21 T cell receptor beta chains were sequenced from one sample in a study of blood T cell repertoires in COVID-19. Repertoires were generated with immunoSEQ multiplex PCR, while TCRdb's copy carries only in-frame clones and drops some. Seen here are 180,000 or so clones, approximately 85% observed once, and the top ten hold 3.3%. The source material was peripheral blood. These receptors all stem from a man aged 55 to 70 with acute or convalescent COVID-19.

The CDR3 is CATSGTKLSQVNEKLFF. In DNA, the CDR3 is TGTGCCACCTCCGGGACAAAACTCAGCCAAGTTAATGAAAAACTGTTTTTT. The V call is TRBV19, the J call TRBJ1-4; tentatively, D is TRBD1 (6 bases). CDR1 and CDR2 from the germline V gene are LNHDA and SQIVND (reference sequence). The length of the CDR3 is 17 residues. Trimming removed 10 bases from V and 4 bases from J, with 25 bases in between.

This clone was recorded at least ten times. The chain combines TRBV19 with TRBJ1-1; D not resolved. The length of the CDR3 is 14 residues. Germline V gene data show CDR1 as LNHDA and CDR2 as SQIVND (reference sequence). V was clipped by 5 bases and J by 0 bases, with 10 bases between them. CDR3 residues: CASSARDLNTEAFF. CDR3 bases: TGTGCCAGTAGTGCCCGGGATCTGAACACTGAAGCTTTCTTT. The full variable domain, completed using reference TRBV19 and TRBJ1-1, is DGGITQSPKYLFRKEGQNVTLSCEQNLNHDAMYWYRQDPGQGLRLIYYSQIVNDFQKGDIAEGYSVSREKKESFPLTVTSAQKNPTAFYLCASSARDLNTEAFFGQGTRLTVV.

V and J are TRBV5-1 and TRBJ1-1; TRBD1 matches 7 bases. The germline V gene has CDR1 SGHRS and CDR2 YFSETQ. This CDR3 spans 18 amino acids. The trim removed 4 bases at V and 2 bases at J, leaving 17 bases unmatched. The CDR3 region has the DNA TGCGCCAGCAGCCGCAGCCCCCCGGGGACAGACTTTAACACTGAAGCTTTCTTT. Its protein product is CASSRSPPGTDFNTEAFF. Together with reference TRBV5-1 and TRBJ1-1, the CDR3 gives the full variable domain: KAGVTQTPRYLIKTRGQQVTLSCSPISGHRSVSWYQQTPGQGLQFLFEYFSETQRNKGNFPGRFSGRQFSNSRSEMNVSTLELGDSALYLCASSRSPPGTDFNTEAFFGQGTRLTVV.

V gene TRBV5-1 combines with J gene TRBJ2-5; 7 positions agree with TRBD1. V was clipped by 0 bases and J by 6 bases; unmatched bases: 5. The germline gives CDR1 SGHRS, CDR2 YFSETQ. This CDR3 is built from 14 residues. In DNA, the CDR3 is TGCGCCAGCAGCTTGGCACAGGGGTGGAAGACCCAGTACTTC. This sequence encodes CASSLAQGWKTQYF.

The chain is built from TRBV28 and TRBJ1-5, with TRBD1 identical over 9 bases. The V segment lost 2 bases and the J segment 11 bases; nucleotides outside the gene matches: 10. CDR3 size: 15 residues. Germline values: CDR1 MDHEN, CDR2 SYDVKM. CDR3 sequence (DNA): TGTGCCAGCAGTTTAGGGGGACAGGGAGTTCGGGCCCAGCATTTT. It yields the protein CASSLGGQGVRAQHF.

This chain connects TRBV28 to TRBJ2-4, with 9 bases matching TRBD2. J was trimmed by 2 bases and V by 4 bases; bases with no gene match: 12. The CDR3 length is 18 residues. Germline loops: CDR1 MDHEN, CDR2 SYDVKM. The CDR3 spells CASSSPAGGYLSKNIQYF. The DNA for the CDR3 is TGTGCCAGCAGTTCCCCTGCGGGAGGGTATTTATCCAAAAACATTCAGTACTTC.

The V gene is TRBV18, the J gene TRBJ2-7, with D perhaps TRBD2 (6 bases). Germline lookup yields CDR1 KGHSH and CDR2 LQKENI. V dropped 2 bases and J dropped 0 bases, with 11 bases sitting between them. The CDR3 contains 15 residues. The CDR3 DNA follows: TGTGCCAGCTCACCAGGAGGGCCACACTCCTACGAGCAGTACTTC. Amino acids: CASSPGGPHSYEQYF.

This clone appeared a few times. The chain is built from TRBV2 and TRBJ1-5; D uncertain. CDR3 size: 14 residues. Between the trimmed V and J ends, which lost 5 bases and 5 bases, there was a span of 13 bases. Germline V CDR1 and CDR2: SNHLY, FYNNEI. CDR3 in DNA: TGTGCCAGCAGTTCCGAGAGATTTTATCAGCCCCAGCATTTT. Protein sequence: CASSSERFYQPQHF.

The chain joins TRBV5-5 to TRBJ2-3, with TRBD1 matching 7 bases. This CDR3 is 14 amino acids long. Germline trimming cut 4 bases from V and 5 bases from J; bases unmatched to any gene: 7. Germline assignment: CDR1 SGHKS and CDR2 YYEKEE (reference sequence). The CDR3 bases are TGTGCCAGCAGCCCGACAGGGCCGAGAGATACGCAGTATTTT. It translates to CASSPTGPRDTQYF.

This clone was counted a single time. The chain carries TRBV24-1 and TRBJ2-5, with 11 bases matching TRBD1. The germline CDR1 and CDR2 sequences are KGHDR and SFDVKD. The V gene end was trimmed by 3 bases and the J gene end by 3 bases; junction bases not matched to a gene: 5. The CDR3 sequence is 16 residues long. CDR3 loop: CATSDPRTGGEETQYF. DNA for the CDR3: TGTGCCACCAGTGATCCAAGGACAGGGGGCGAAGAGACCCAGTACTTC.

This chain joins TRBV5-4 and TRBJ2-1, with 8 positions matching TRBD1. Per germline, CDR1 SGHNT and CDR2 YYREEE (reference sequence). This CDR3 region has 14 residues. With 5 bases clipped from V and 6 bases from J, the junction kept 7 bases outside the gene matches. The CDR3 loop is CASSRQGSTNEQFF. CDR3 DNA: TGTGCCAGCAGTAGACAGGGGTCTACCAATGAGCAGTTCTTC.

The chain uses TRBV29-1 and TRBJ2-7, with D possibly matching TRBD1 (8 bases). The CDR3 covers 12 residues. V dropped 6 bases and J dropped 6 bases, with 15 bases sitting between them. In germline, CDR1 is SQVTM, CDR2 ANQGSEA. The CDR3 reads CSVNRGGGEQYF. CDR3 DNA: TGCAGCGTAAACAGGGGGGGAGGCGAGCAGTACTTC.

The CDR3 coding sequence is TGCGCCAGCAGAGACCAGGGGGCGAAGGAGACCCAGTACTTC. Protein sequence: CASRDQGAKETQYF. J is TRBJ2-5 and V is TRBV5-1, with 8 bases fitting TRBD1. The V gene's germline CDR1 is SGHRS and CDR2 YFSETQ. V lost 5 bases, J lost 5 bases, and 8 bases stayed unmatched. This CDR3 is 14 amino acids long.

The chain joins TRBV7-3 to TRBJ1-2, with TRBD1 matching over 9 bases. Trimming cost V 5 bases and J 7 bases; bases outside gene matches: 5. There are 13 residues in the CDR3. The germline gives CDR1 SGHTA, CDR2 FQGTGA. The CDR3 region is CASSPTGGIGYTF. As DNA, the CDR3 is TGTGCCAGCAGCCCGACAGGGGGGATTGGCTACACCTTC.

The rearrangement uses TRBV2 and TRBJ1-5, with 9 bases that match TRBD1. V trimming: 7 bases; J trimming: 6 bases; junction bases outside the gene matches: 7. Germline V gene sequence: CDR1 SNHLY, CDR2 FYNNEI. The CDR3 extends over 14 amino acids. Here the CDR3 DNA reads TGTGCCAGCAACACAGGGGGCGCGGGTCAGCCCCAGCATTTT. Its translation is CASNTGGAGQPQHF.

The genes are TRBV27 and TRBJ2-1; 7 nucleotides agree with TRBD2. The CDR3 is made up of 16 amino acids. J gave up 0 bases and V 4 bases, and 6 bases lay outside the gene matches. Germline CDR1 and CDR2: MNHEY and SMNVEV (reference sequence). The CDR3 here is CASSSHRDYSYNEQFF. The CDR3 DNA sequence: TGTGCCAGCAGTTCCCACCGGGACTACTCCTACAATGAGCAGTTCTTC.

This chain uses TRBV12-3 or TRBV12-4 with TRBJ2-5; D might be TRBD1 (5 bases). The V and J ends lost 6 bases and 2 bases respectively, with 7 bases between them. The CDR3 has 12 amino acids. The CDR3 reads CASSRAQETQYF. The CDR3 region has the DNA TGTGCCAGCAGCAGGGCTCAAGAGACCCAGTACTTC.

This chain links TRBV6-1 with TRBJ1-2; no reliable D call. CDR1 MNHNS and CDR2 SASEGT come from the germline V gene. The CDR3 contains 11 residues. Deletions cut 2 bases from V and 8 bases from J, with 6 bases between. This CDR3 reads CASSETAGYTF. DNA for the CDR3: TGTGCCAGCAGTGAAACAGCCGGCTACACCTTC.

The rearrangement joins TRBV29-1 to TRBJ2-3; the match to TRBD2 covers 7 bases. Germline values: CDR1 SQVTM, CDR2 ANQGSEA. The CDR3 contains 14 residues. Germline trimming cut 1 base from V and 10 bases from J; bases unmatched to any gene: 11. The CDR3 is CSVEGVASGLAQYF. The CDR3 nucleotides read TGCAGCGTTGAAGGCGTAGCTAGCGGACTGGCGCAGTATTTT.

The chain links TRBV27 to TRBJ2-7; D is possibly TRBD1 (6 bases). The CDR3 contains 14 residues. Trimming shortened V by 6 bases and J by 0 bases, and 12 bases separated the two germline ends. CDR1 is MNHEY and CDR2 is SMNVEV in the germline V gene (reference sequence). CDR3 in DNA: TGTGCCAGCAGGACAGGTGCCCGCTCCTACGAGCAGTACTTC. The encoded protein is CASRTGARSYEQYF.

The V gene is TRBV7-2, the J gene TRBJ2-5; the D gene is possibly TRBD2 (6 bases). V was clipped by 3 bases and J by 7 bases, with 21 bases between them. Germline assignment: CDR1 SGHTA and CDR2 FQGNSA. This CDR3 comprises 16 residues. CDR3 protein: CASSLGSGLSGRTQYF. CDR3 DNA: TGTGCCAGCAGCTTGGGGTCCGGGCTATCCGGGAGGACCCAGTACTTC.